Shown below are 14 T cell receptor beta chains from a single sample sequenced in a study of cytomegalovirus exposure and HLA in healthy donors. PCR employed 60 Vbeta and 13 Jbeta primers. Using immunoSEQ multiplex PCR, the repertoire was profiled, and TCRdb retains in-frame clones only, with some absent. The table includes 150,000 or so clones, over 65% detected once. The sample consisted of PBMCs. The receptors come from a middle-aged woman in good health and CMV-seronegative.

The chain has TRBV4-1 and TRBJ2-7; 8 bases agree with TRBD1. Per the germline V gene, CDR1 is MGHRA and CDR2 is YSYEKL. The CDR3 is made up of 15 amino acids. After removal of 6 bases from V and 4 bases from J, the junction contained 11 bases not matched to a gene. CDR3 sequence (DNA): TGCGCCAGCAGTTCCGGGCAGGGGGCCGGGTACGAGCAGTACTTC. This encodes CASSSGQGAGYEQYF.

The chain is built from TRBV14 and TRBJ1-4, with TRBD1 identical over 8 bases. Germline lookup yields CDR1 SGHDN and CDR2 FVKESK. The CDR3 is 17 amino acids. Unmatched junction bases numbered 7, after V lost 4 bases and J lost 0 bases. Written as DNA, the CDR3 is TGTGCCAGCAGCCCTAAGCAGGGGGCAACAACTAATGAAAAACTGTTTTTT. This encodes CASSPKQGATTNEKLFF.

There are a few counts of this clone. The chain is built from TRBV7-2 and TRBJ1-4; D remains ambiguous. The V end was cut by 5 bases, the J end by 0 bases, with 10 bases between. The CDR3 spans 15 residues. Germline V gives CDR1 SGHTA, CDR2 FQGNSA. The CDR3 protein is CASSHSTTTNEKLFF. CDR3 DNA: TGTGCCAGCAGCCACTCAACCACAACTAATGAAAAACTGTTTTTT.

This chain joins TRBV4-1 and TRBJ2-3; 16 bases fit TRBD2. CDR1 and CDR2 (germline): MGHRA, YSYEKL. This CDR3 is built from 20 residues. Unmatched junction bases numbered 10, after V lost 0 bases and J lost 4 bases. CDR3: CASSQEPPFGTSGGADTQYF. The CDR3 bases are TGCGCCAGCAGCCAAGAGCCCCCCTTCGGGACTAGCGGGGGGGCAGATACGCAGTATTTT.

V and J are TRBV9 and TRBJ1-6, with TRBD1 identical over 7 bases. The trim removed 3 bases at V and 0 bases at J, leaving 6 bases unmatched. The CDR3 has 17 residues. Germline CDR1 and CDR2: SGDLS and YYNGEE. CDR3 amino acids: CASSANRDSSYNSPLHF. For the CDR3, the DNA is TGTGCCAGCAGCGCGAACCGGGACAGCTCCTATAATTCACCCCTCCACTTT.

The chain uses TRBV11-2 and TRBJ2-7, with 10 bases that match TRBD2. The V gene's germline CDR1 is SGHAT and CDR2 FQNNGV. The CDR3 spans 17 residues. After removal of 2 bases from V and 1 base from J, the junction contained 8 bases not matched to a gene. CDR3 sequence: CASSLLGPSGGSYEQYF. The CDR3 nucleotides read TGTGCCAGCAGCTTACTAGGCCCTAGCGGGGGTTCCTACGAGCAGTACTTC.

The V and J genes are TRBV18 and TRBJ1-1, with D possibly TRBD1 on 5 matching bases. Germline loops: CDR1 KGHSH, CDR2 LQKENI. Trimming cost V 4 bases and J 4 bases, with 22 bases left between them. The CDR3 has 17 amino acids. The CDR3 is CASSHSRRGDFGTEAFF. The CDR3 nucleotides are TGTGCCAGCTCACACTCGAGGAGGGGTGACTTCGGCACTGAAGCTTTCTTT.

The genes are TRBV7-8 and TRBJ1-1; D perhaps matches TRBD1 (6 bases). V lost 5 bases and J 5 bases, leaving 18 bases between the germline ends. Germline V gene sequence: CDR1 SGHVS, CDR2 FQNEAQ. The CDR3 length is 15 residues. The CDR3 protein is CASSPGAGRGTEAFF. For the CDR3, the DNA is TGTGCCAGCAGCCCAGGGGCGGGCAGGGGTACTGAAGCTTTCTTT.

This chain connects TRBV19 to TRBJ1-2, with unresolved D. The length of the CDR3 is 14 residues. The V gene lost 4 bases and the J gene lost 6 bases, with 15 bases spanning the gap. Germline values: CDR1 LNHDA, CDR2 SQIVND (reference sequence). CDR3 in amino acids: CASSTPGWRDGYTF. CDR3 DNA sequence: TGTGCCAGTAGTACTCCTGGGTGGCGGGATGGCTACACCTTC.

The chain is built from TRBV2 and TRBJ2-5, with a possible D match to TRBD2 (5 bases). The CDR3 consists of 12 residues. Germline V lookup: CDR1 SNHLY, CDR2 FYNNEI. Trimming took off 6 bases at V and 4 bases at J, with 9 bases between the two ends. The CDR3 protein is CASRSEGETQYF. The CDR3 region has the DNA TGTGCCAGCAGAAGTGAGGGAGAGACCCAGTACTTC.

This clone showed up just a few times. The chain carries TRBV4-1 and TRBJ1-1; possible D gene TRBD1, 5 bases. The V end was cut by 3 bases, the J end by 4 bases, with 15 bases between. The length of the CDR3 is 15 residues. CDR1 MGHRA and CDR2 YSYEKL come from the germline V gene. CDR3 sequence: CASSQVWGEGTEAFF. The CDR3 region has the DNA TGCGCCAGCAGCCAGGTGTGGGGGGAGGGCACTGAAGCTTTCTTT.

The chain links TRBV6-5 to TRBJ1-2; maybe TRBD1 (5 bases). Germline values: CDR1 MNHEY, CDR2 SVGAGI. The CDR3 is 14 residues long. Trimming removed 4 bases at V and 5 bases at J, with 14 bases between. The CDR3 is CASSLYQGGYGYTF. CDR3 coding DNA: TGTGCCAGCAGTTTGTACCAGGGTGGATATGGCTACACCTTC.

The CDR3 is CASSYRFSGNTIYF. CDR3 nucleotides: TGTGCCAGCAGCTACAGATTCTCTGGAAACACCATATATTTT. V is TRBV5-8 and J is TRBJ1-3, with unresolved D. CDR3 length equals 14 residues. The germline V gene encodes CDR1 SGHTS and CDR2 YDEGEE. V dropped 3 bases and J dropped 0 bases, with 7 bases sitting between them.

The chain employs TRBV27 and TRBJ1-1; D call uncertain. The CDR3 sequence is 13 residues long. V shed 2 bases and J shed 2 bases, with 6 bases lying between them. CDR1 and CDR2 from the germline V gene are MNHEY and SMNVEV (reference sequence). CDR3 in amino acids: CASSLGPNTEAFF. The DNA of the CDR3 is TGTGCCAGCAGTTTAGGCCCAAACACTGAAGCTTTCTTT.